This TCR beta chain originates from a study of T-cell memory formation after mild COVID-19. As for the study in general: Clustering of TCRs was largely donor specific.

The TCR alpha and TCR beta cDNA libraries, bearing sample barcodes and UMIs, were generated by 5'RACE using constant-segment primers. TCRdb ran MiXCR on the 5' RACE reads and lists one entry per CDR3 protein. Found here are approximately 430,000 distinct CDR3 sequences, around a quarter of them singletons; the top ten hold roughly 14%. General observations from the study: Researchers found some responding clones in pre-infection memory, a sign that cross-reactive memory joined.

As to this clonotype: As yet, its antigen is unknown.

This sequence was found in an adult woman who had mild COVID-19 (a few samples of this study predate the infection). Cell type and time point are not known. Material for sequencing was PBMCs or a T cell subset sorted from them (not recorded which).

CDR3 coding DNA: TGTGCCAGCAGCCAGCTAGGGACTGAAGCTTTCTTT. As protein: CASSQLGTEAFF. The V call is TRBV3-1, the J call TRBJ1-1, with no clear D. Germline V gene lookup returns CDR1 LGHDT and CDR2 YNNKEL (reference sequence). Between the trimmed V and J ends, which lost 3 bases and 5 bases, there was a span of 7 bases. The CDR3 spans 12 residues.